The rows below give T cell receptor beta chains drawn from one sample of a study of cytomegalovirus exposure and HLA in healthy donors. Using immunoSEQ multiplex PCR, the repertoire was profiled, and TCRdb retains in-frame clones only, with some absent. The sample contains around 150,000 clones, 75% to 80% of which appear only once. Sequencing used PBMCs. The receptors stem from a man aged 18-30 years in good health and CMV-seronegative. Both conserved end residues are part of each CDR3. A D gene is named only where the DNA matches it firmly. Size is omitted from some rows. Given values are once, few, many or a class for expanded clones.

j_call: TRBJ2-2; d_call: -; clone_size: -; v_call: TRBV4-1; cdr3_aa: CASSQEPGTGELFF; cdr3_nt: TGCGCCAGCAGCCAAGAGCCGGGCACCGGGGAGCTGTTTTTT
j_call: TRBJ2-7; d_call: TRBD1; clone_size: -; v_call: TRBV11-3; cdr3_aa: CVSSSGQGFSRYEQYF; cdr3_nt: TGTGTCAGCAGCTCGGGACAGGGGTTTTCCCGATACGAGCAGTACTTC
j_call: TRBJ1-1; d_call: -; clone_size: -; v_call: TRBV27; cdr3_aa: CASSKQGTTNTEAFF; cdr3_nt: TGTGCCAGCAGCAAACAGGGTACCACCAACACTGAAGCTTTCTTT
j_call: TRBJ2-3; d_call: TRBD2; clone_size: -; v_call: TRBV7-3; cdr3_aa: CASSHTLLGLAGGPGDTQYF; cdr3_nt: TGTGCCAGCAGCCACACGCTTCTTGGACTAGCGGGAGGGCCGGGAGATACGCAGTATTTT
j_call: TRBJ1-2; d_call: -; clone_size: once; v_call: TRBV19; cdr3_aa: CASSIGGGAYGYTF; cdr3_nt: TGTGCCAGTAGTATAGGGGGAGGAGCCTATGGCTACACCTTC
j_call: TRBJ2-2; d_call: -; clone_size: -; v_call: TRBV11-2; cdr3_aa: CASSLGGPMTGELFF; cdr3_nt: TGTGCCAGCAGCTTAGGAGGGCCGATGACCGGGGAGCTGTTTTTT
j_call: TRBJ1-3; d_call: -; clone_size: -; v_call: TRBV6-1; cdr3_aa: CASSEVIGVSGNTIYF; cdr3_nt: TGTGCCAGCAGTGAAGTTATCGGGGTCTCTGGAAACACCATATATTTT
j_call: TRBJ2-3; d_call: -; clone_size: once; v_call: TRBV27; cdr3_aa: CASSFLQGDTQYF; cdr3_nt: TGTGCCAGCAGTTTTTTACAGGGTGATACGCAGTATTTT
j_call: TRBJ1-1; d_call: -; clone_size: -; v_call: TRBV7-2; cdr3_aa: CASSLARQNTEAFF; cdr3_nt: TGTGCCAGCAGCTTAGCGAGACAGAACACTGAAGCTTTCTTT
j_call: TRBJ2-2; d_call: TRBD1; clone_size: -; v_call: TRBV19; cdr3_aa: CASGTGNTGELFF; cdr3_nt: TGTGCCAGTGGGACAGGGAACACCGGGGAGCTGTTTTTT
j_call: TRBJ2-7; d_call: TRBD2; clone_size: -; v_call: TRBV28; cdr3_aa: CASTTAGVAGGNTRGEQYF; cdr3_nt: TGTGCCAGCACCACCGCCGGGGTAGCGGGAGGCAATACGAGGGGCGAGCAGTACTTC